This paragraph covers one T cell receptor beta chain sequence. Other DNA sequences in the same sample also yield this CDR3. As originally analysed: Estimates of nucleated cell counts were drawn from the amplification of reference gene primers. The assay was immunoSEQ multiplex PCR, and TCRdb's table has in-frame clones only and misses some. V, J and clone size reflect that table, while D and trimming were determined from the DNA. The sample comprises about 69,000 clones, about 84% of which are singletons, and more than 10% rests with the top ten. The record originates from a study of blood T cell repertoires in COVID-19. Background on the study: T cells, B-cell-depleted T cells, or PBMCs provided the cDNA or gDNA that served as material.

Seattle patients were enrolled during active infection and followed longitudinally. The V gene's germline CDR1 is SEHNR and CDR2 FQNEAQ (reference sequence). V gave up 5 bases and J gave up 3 bases, with 7 bases separating them. This CDR3 comprises 12 residues. The clonotype comes from a man aged 45-60 years with COVID-19, enrolled during active disease. Sequenced sample: peripheral blood. The chain combines TRBV7-9 with TRBJ1-2; D gene ambiguous. CDR3 nucleotide sequence: TGTGCCAGCAGCCTCGGGGACTATGGCTACACCTTC. Its protein is CASSLGDYGYTF.